Below, 24 T cell receptor beta chains from the same sample are listed, as sequenced in a study of T cell repertoires in cytomegalovirus infection. MiXCR was run by TCRdb on the reads, yielding one entry per CDR3 protein. The sample carries some 180,000 distinct CDR3 sequences, roughly 17% recorded once. Sample: CD8+ T cells from PBMCs. These receptors originate from a human donor in good health (CMV status not recorded). Some clones in this sample may be carry-over from other donors' samples.

In its sample, this clonotype was seen many times. The chain is built from TRBV30 and TRBJ2-2; 8 positions agree with TRBD2. Germline V gene sequence: CDR1 GTSNPN, CDR2 SVGIG (reference sequence). V gave up 3 bases and J gave up 3 bases; unmatched junction bases: 6. The CDR3 extends over 15 amino acids. The CDR3, as DNA: TGTGCCTGGAGGTCGGGGGGGGGCGACACCGGGGAGCTGTTTTTT. This sequence encodes CAWRSGGGDTGELFF. Full variable domain (outside the CDR3, taken from reference TRBV30 and TRBJ2-2): SQTIHQWPATLVQPVGSPLSLECTVEGTSNPNLYWYRQAAGRGLQLLFYSVGIGQISSEVPQNLSASRPQDRQFILSSKKLLLSDSGFYLCAWRSGGGDTGELFFGEGSRLTVL.

This clonotype was counted ten times or more. Here the CDR3 reads CASSVGQGTYEQYF. In nucleotides, the CDR3 is TGTGCCAGCAGCGTAGGACAGGGAACCTACGAGCAGTACTTC. This sequence joins TRBV9 and TRBJ2-7; 7 bases are a match to TRBD1. Germline lookup yields CDR1 SGDLS and CDR2 YYNGEE. This CDR3 spans 14 amino acids. V lost 0 bases to trimming and J lost 2 bases; unmatched junction nucleotides: 2. Supplemented by reference TRBV9 and TRBJ2-7, the full variable domain reads DSGVTQTPKHLITATGQRVTLRCSPRSGDLSVYWYQQSLDQGLQFLIQYYNGEERAKGNILERFSAQQFPDLHSELNLSSLELGDSALYFCASSVGQGTYEQYFGPGTRLTVT.

This clonotype was seen a handful of times. This CDR3 is CASSLLRNTGELFF. The CDR3 nucleotides are TGTGCCAGCAGTTTATTACGGAACACCGGGGAGCTGTTTTTT. The chain employs TRBV28 and TRBJ2-2; D unresolved. Trimming removed 1 base at V and 1 base at J, with 4 bases between. Germline V lookup: CDR1 MDHEN, CDR2 SYDVKM. This CDR3 contains 14 residues.

This clonotype was counted only a few times. This chain links TRBV7-9 with TRBJ1-1; 7 bases match TRBD1. V dropped 0 bases and J dropped 6; count of bases not matched to a gene: 7. The CDR3 loop spans 15 amino acids. In germline, CDR1 is SEHNR, CDR2 FQNEAQ (reference sequence). The CDR3 nucleotides are TGTGCCAGCAGCTTAGCCCGGGACAGTAGATCTGAAGCTTTCTTT. It translates to CASSLARDSRSEAFF.

This clonotype has ten or more counts. The rearrangement links TRBV7-2 to TRBJ2-5, with TRBD1 as a possible D gene (6 bases). The CDR3 runs 15 residues. The germline V and J ends were trimmed by 3 bases and 1 base, with 12 bases remaining between them. Germline loops: CDR1 SGHTA, CDR2 FQGNSA. Here the CDR3 DNA reads TGTGCCAGCAGCTTTCGGGACACCTCCCAAGAGACCCAGTACTTC. Protein: CASSFRDTSQETQYF.

J is TRBJ2-1 and V is TRBV30; 10 nucleotides agree with TRBD2. This CDR3 has 15 amino acids. Germline values: CDR1 GTSNPN, CDR2 SVGIG (reference sequence). V dropped 5 bases and J dropped 7; count of bases not matched to a gene: 11. CDR3 DNA: TGTGCCTGGGTTCAGCGGGGGGGCTTTCTTAATGAGCAGTTCTTC. Protein: CAWVQRGGFLNEQFF. Full variable domain (missing parts from reference TRBV30 and TRBJ2-1): SQTIHQWPATLVQPVGSPLSLECTVEGTSNPNLYWYRQAAGRGLQLLFYSVGIGQISSEVPQNLSASRPQDRQFILSSKKLLLSDSGFYLCAWVQRGGFLNEQFFGPGTRLTVL.

This chain connects TRBV19 to TRBJ1-4, with 12 bases matching TRBD1. Germline CDR1 LNHDA, CDR2 SQIVND (reference sequence). This CDR3 region has 13 residues. V gave up 9 bases and J gave up 6 bases; unmatched junction bases: 2. The CDR3 sequence: CASGTGGYEKLFF. CDR3 nucleotides: TGTGCCAGCGGGACAGGGGGCTATGAAAAACTGTTTTTT.

The table lists this clonotype with a few counts. The chain joins TRBV7-2 to TRBJ2-1; 14 nucleotides match TRBD2. Looked up from germline, CDR1 is SGHTA and CDR2 is FQGNSA. V shed 4 bases, J shed 8 bases, and the junction held 4 bases outside the gene matches. The length of the CDR3 is 15 residues. The CDR3 reads CASSYTGLAGDEQFF. CDR3 nucleotides: TGTGCCAGCAGCTACACGGGACTAGCGGGGGATGAGCAGTTCTTC.

The chain recombines TRBV6-8 with TRBJ2-2; 7 bases map to TRBD2. The CDR3 has 15 residues. The V and J ends lost 5 bases and 5 bases, in that order; junction bases with no gene match: 8. Germline V gene lookup returns CDR1 MNHGY and CDR2 SAAAGT. This chain's CDR3 is CASSPLGGRTGELFF. The CDR3 nucleotides are TGTGCCAGCAGTCCACTGGGAGGGAGAACCGGGGAGCTGTTTTTT.

This sequence joins TRBV7-9 and TRBJ2-2; D unresolved. Germline values: CDR1 SEHNR, CDR2 FQNEAQ (reference sequence). With 4 bases removed from V and 2 bases from J, the gap between germline ends came to 11 bases. The CDR3 is 15 residues long. CDR3 in amino acids: CASSSPSTNTGELFF. DNA for the CDR3: TGTGCCAGCAGCTCCCCCTCTACAAACACCGGGGAGCTGTTTTTT.

The V gene is TRBV6-1, the J gene TRBJ1-1; maybe TRBD1 (5 bases). The CDR3 contains 14 residues. CDR1 MNHNS and CDR2 SASEGT come from the germline V gene. Trimming removed 7 bases from V and 0 bases from J, with 12 bases in between. Written as DNA, the CDR3 is TGTGCCAGCATCTCCGGGGGTGTGAACACTGAAGCTTTCTTT. It codes for CASISGGVNTEAFF.

V and J are TRBV6-5 and TRBJ1-1; D perhaps matches TRBD1 (6 bases). Germline V lookup: CDR1 MNHEY, CDR2 SVGAGI. With 2 bases removed from V and 0 bases from J, the gap between germline ends came to 10 bases. The CDR3 extends over 15 amino acids. CDR3 residues: CASSYRGGLNTEAFF. The CDR3 coding sequence is TGTGCCAGCAGTTACCGGGGGGGCCTGAACACTGAAGCTTTCTTT.

This clonotype turned up a few times. The chain couples TRBV4-1 to TRBJ1-6, with D possibly being TRBD1 (5 bases). The ends were cut back, 1 base at V and 0 bases at J, with 19 bases in the middle. The CDR3 spans 20 residues. From germline, CDR1 is MGHRA and CDR2 YSYEKL. CDR3 bases: TGCGCCAGCAGCCAAGCGGGGGGACTTCCGACGAGCTCCTATAATTCACCCCTCCACTTT. Encoded protein: CASSQAGGLPTSSYNSPLHF.

Only a few counts were recorded for this clonotype. The V gene is TRBV7-9, the J gene TRBJ2-7; D remains unclear. Between the trimmed V and J ends, which lost 6 bases and 2 bases, there was a span of 8 bases. The germline V gene has CDR1 SEHNR and CDR2 FQNEAQ (reference sequence). The CDR3 loop spans 12 amino acids. The CDR3 is CASSTETYEQYF. The CDR3, as DNA: TGTGCCAGCAGTACAGAGACCTACGAGCAGTACTTC.

DNA for the CDR3: TGCAGTGCTAGAGGGACAGGCCATTCCTACAATGAGCAGTTCTTC. As protein: CSARGTGHSYNEQFF. V usage is TRBV20-1 and J usage is TRBJ2-1; 7 bases align to TRBD1. The CDR3 has 15 amino acids. Per germline, CDR1 DFQATT and CDR2 SNEGSKA (reference sequence). Trimming cost V 1 base and J 1 base; bases outside gene matches: 4.

This clonotype showed up just a few times. V is TRBV29-1 and J is TRBJ1-2, with no clear D. Trimming shortened V by 5 bases and J by 7 bases, and 11 bases separated the two germline ends. The CDR3 sequence is 11 residues long. Germline V gene data show CDR1 as SQVTM and CDR2 as ANQGSEA. The CDR3 here is CSVQGRTGYTF. The DNA for the CDR3 is TGCAGCGTTCAAGGAAGGACTGGCTACACCTTC.

This chain joins TRBV6-2 or TRBV6-3 and TRBJ1-1, with D possibly TRBD1 on 5 matching bases. Trimming removed 11 bases from V and 0 bases from J, with 28 bases in between. Germline CDR1 reads MNHEY; CDR2 reads SVGEGT. The CDR3 is 18 amino acids. For the CDR3, the DNA is TGTGCCCATCACTCGGCCCCGGGGGGACCGCCCCTGAACACTGAAGCTTTCTTT. This codes for CAHHSAPGGPPLNTEAFF.

This clonotype was counted a few times. The genes are TRBV5-6 and TRBJ2-5; D may be TRBD1 or TRBD2 (5 bases each). Looked up from germline, CDR1 is SGHDT and CDR2 is YYEEEE. There are 15 residues in the CDR3. V was cut by 4 bases and J by 0 bases, with 13 bases left in between. The CDR3 sequence is CASSAMGTDQETQYF. DNA of the CDR3: TGTGCCAGCAGCGCGATGGGGACGGACCAAGAGACCCAGTACTTC.

This clonotype turned up a few times. The V call is TRBV3-1, the J call TRBJ2-7, with a tentative D call TRBD2 (7 bases). Germline V gene sequence: CDR1 LGHDT, CDR2 YNNKEL (reference sequence). This CDR3 is 17 amino acids long. The ends were cut back, 0 bases at V and 1 base at J, with 16 bases in the middle. The CDR3: CASSQEVIGGLSYEQYF. Here the CDR3 DNA reads TGTGCCAGCAGCCAAGAAGTTATCGGGGGGCTATCCTACGAGCAGTACTTC.

The rearrangement joins TRBV6-1 to TRBJ2-3, with 10 bases fitting TRBD2. Germline lookup yields CDR1 MNHNS and CDR2 SASEGT. This CDR3 is built from 16 residues. V trimming: 8 bases; J trimming: 2 bases; junction bases outside the gene matches: 10. CDR3 in amino acids: CASRWIAGGSTDTQYF. The DNA of the CDR3 is TGTGCCAGCCGTTGGATAGCGGGGGGTTCCACAGATACGCAGTATTTT.

The J gene is TRBJ1-2, the V gene TRBV9; maybe TRBD1 (5 bases). CDR3 length: 15 amino acids. Germline V gene sequence: CDR1 SGDLS, CDR2 YYNGEE. Trimming cost V 0 bases and J 3 bases, with 12 bases left between them. CDR3 protein: CASSVARGLDYGYTF. DNA of the CDR3: TGTGCCAGCAGCGTAGCGAGGGGTCTCGACTATGGCTACACCTTC.

The chain couples TRBV6-5 to TRBJ2-7; 10 bases agree with TRBD2. The CDR3 covers 16 residues. Germline CDR1 reads MNHEY; CDR2 reads SVGAGI. V shed 2 bases and J 2 bases; nucleotides not matched to a gene: 6. CDR3 in amino acids: CASSYDLAGEPYEQYF. DNA for the CDR3: TGTGCCAGCAGTTACGACCTAGCGGGGGAACCCTACGAGCAGTACTTC.

The V gene is TRBV27, the J gene TRBJ2-3; TRBD2 matches at 11 bases. CDR1 and CDR2 from the germline V gene are MNHEY and SMNVEV (reference sequence). The CDR3 has 15 amino acids. V lost 4 bases to trimming and J lost 5 bases; unmatched junction nucleotides: 5. In DNA, the CDR3 is TGTGCCAGCAGTTCCATAGCGGGGGGGCAAGATACGCAGTATTTT. Translation: CASSSIAGGQDTQYF.

The chain couples TRBV6-1 to TRBJ1-6; D unclear. The V gene lost 5 bases and the J gene lost 8 bases, with 13 bases spanning the gap. The CDR3 spans 14 residues. Germline CDR1 and CDR2: MNHNS and SASEGT. CDR3 in DNA: TGTGCCAGCAGTTCCGGGTCGGCTTATTCACCCCTCCACTTT. Translating gives CASSSGSAYSPLHF.